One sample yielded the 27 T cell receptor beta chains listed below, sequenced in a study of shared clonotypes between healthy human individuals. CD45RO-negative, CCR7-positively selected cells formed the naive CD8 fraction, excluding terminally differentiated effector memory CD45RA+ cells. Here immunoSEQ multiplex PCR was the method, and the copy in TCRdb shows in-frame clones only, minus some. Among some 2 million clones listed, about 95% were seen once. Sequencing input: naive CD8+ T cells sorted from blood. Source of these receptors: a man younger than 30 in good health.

The CDR3 nucleotides read TGTGCCATCAGTGAAGCGGATCAACCGGGGCAGTACTTC. This gives the protein CAISEADQPGQYF. The rearrangement joins TRBV10-3 to TRBJ2-7, with a weak D call TRBD2 (5 bases). Trimming stripped 3 bases from V and 9 bases from J, with 15 bases between. Germline V gene sequence: CDR1 ENHRY, CDR2 SYGVKD. The CDR3 has 13 amino acids.

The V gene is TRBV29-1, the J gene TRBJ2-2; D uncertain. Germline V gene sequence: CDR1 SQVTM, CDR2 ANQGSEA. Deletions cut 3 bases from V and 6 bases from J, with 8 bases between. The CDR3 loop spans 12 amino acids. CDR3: CSVEEMPGELFF. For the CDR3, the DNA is TGCAGCGTTGAGGAGATGCCCGGGGAGCTGTTTTTT.

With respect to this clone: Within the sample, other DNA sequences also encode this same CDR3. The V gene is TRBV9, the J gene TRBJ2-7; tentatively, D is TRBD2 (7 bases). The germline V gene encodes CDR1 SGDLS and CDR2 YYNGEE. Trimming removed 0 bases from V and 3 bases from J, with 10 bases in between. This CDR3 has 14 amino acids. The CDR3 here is CASSVAGGYYEQYF. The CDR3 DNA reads TGTGCCAGCAGCGTAGCGGGGGGCTACTACGAGCAGTACTTC.

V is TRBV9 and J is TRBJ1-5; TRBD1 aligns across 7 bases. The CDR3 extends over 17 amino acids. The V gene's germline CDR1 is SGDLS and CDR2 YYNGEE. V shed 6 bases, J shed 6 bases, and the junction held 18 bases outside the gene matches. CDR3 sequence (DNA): TGTGCCAGCAAACTTAATGAGGGAGGGGGCGAGGGTCAGCCCCAGCATTTT. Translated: CASKLNEGGGEGQPQHF.

CDR3 sequence reads: CATQAGLGEQFF. The CDR3 nucleotides are TGTGCCACGCAAGCCGGGTTGGGGGAGCAGTTCTTC. The chain has TRBV5-6 and TRBJ2-1, with D hard to call. The CDR3 runs to 12 residues. The germline V gene has CDR1 SGHDT and CDR2 YYEEEE. Trimming removed 9 bases from V and 10 bases from J, with 17 bases in between.

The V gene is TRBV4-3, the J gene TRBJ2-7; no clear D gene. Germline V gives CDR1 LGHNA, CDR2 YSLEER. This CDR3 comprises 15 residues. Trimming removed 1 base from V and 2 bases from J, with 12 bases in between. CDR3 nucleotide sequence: TGCGCCAGCAGCCAAGTAAGGTCACCGGCCTACGAGCAGTACTTC. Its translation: CASSQVRSPAYEQYF.

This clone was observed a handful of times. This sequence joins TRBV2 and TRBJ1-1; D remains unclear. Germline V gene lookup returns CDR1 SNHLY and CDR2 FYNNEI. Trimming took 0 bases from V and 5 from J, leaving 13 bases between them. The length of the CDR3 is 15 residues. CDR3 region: CASSEALHSGTEAFF. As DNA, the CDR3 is TGTGCCAGCAGTGAAGCGCTTCATAGTGGGACTGAAGCTTTCTTT.

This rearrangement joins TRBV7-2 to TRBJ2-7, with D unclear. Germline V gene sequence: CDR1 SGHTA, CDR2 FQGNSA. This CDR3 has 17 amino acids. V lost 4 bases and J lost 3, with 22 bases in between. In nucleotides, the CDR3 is TGTGCCAGCAGCTCGCAGGTCCTAGTCAACTACCGCTACGAGCAGTACTTC. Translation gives CASSSQVLVNYRYEQYF.

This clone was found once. The CDR3: CASSWDRGALGANVLTF. The CDR3 DNA sequence: TGTGCCAGCAGTTGGGACAGGGGGGCGTTAGGGGCCAACGTCCTGACTTTC. This rearrangement joins TRBV27 to TRBJ2-6, with 11 bases lining up with TRBD1. V lost 4 bases, J lost 4 bases, and 6 bases stayed unmatched. Per the germline V gene, CDR1 is MNHEY and CDR2 is SMNVEV (reference sequence). The CDR3 sequence is 17 residues long.

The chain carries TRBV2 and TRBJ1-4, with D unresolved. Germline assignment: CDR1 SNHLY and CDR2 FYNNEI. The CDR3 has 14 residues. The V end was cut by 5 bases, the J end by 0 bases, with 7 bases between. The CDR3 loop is CASSKDATNEKLFF. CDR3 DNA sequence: TGTGCCAGCAGTAAAGACGCAACTAATGAAAAACTGTTTTTT.

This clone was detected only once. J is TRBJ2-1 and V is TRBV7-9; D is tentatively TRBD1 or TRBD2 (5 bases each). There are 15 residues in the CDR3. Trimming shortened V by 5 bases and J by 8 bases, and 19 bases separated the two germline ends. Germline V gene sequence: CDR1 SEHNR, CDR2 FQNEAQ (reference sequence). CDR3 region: CASSHPGPKSDEQFF. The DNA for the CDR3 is TGTGCCAGCAGCCACCCGGGACCTAAGAGCGATGAGCAGTTCTTC.

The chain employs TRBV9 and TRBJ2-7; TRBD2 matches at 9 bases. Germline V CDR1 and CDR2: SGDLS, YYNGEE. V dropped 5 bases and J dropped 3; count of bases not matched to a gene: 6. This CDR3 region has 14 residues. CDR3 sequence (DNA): TGTGCCAGCAGTTTAGCGGGAGAGGGCTACGAGCAGTACTTC. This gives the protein CASSLAGEGYEQYF.

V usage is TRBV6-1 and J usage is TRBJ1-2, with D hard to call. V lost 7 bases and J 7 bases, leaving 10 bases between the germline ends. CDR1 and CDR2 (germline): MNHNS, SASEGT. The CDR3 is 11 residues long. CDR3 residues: CASIAPPGYTF. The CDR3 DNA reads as TGTGCCAGCATCGCCCCCCCTGGCTACACCTTC.

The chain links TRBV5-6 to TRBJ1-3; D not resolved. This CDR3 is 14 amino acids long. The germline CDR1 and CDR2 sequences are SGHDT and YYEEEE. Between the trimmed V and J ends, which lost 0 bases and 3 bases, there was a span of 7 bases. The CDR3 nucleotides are TGTGCCAGCAGCTTGGCTGGGAATGGAAACACCATATATTTT. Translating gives CASSLAGNGNTIYF.

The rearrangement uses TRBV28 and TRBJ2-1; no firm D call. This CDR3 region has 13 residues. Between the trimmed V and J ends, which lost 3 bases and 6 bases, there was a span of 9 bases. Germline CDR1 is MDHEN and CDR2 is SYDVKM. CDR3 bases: TGTGCCAGCAGTTTGTACAGCCTCAATGAGCAGTTCTTC. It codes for CASSLYSLNEQFF.

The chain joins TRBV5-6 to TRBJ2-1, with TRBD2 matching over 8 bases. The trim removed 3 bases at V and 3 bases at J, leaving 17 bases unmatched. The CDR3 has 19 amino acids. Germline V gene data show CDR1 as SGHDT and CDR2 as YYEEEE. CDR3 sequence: CASSSLAPLLSGIYNEQFF. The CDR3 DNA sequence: TGTGCCAGCAGCTCGTTGGCCCCTCTCCTTAGCGGGATCTACAATGAGCAGTTCTTC.

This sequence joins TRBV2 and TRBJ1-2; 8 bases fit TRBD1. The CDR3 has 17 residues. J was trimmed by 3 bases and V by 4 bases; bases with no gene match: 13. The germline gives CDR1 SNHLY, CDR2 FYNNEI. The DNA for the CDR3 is TGTGCCAGCAGTGCCGGACAGGGTATTTGGGTGGACTATGGCTACACCTTC. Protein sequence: CASSAGQGIWVDYGYTF.

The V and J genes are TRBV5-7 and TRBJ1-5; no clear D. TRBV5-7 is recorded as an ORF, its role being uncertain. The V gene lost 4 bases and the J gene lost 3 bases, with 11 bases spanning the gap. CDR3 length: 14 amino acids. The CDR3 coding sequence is TGTGCCAGCAGCAGGACTCCCCCCAATCAGCCCCAGCATTTT. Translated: CASSRTPPNQPQHF.

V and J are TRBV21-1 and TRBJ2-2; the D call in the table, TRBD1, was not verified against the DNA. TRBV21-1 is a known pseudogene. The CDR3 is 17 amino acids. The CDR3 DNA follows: TGTGCCAGCAGCAAAGGGGAAGGGACAGGGAACACCGGGGAGCTGTTTTTT. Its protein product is CASSKGEGTGNTGELFF.

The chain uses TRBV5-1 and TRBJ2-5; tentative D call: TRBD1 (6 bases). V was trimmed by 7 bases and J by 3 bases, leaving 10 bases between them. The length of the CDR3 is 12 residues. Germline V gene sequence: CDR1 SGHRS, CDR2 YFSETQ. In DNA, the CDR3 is TGCGCCAGCCAGGGGATAAAAGAGACCCAGTACTTC. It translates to CASQGIKETQYF.

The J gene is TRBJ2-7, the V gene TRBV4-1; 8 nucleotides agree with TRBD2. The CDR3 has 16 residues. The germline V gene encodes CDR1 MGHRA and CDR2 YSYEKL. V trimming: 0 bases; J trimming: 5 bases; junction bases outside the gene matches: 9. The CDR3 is CASSQDGPGTSHEQYF. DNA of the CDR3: TGCGCCAGCAGCCAAGATGGGCCCGGGACTAGTCACGAGCAGTACTTC.

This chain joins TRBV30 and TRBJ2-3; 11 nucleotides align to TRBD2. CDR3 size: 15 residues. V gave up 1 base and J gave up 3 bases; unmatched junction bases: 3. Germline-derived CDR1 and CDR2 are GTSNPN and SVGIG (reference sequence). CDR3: CAWSDSGRATDTQYF. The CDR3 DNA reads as TGTGCCTGGAGTGATAGCGGGAGGGCAACAGATACGCAGTATTTT.

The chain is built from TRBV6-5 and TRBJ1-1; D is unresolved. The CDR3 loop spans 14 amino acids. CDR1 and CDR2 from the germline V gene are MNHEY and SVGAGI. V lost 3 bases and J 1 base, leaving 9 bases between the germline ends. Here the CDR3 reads CASSYALENTEAFF. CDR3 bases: TGTGCCAGCAGTTATGCGCTAGAGAACACTGAAGCTTTCTTT.

The DNA of the CDR3 is TGTGCCAGTAGCACTGACAGGGAAGGGAACCACGAGCAGTACTTC. The encoded protein is CASSTDREGNHEQYF. The chain employs TRBV19 and TRBJ2-7, with 7 nucleotides matching TRBD1. The CDR3 extends over 15 amino acids. From germline, CDR1 is LNHDA and CDR2 SQIVND (reference sequence). The ends lost 6 bases at V and 5 bases at J; junction bases unmatched: 13.

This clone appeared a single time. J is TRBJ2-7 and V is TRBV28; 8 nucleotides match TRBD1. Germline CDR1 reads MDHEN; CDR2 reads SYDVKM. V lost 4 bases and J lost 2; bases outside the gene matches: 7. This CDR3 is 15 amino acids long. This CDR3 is CASSYSGTGAYEQYF. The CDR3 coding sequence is TGTGCCAGCAGTTACTCCGGGACAGGCGCCTACGAGCAGTACTTC.

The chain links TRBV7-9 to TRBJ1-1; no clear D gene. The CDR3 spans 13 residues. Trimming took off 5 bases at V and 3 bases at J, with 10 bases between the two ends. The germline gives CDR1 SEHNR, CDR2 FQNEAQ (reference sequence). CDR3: CASSPVSDTEAFF. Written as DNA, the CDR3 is TGTGCCAGCAGCCCGGTATCGGACACTGAAGCTTTCTTT.

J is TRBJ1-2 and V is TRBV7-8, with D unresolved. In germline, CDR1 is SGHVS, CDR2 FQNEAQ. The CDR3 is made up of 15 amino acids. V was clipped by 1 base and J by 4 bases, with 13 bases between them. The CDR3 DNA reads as TGTGCCAGCAGCTTAGTCGACGGAATTACCTATGGCTACACCTTC. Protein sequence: CASSLVDGITYGYTF. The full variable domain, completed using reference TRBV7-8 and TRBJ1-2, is GAGVSQSPRYKVAKRGQDVALRCDPISGHVSLFWYQQALGQGPEFLTYFQNEAQLDKSGLPSDRFFAERPEGSVSTLKIQRTQQEDSAVYLCASSLVDGITYGYTFGSGTRLTVV.